This TCR beta chain emerged from a study of graft-versus-host responses after intestinal transplantation. Some clones are missing from TCRdb's copy, which holds only in-frame ones; the method was immunoSEQ multiplex PCR. The table includes 14,000 or so clones, 77% detected once. Germline V gene data show CDR1 as MDHEN and CDR2 as SYDVKM. The V end was cut by 2 bases, the J end by 10 bases, with 14 bases between. The CDR3 spans 14 residues. Intraepithelial lymphocytes and lamina propria lymphocytes were released through processing of graft tissue. Comment on this clone: What it binds is unknown.

Study outcomes and limitations: Across patients carrying graft-donor T cell macrochimerism, allografts held high graft-versus-host to host-versus-graft clonal ratios. Some GvH clones were seen earlier in gut or blood, suggesting intestinal origin. There was an association between peak levels of circulating GvH clones and early post-transplant HvG declines.

The input for sequencing was ileum tissue, taken approximately 26 days after intestinal transplant. The source is a human patient who received an intestinal transplant, so some T cells may come from the graft donor. The genes are TRBV28 and TRBJ1-4, with D tentatively TRBD1 (6 bases). CDR3 sequence (DNA): TGTGCCAGCAGTTTAGAAGCACAGGGTTTAAAACTGTTTTTT. It yields the protein CASSLEAQGLKLFF.